This passage covers 6 T cell receptor beta chains from one sample sequenced in a study of T cell responses to AZD1222 COVID-19 vaccine (dated by TCRdb to about 2021). This sample's time point label indicates: baseline before first vaccination. Preparation of the library involved the immunoSEQ multiplex PCR assay. The source is immuneACCESS, and TCRdb retained only in-frame sequences with V and J called. Part of the clones is not carried over; for the studies checked, unresolved V genes explain less than half of this, and the remainder is unexplained. Within this sample are approximately 190,000 clones, with approximately 92% of them counted one time only. The top ten hold less than 1.5% of the sample. The specimen was peripheral blood, collected on day 0 of AZD1222 vaccination. The origin of the receptors is an adult in good health.

J is TRBJ1-5 and V is TRBV30; D ambiguous. Trimming removed 0 bases from V and 1 base from J, with 13 bases in between. Germline V gives CDR1 GTSNPN, CDR2 SVGIG (reference sequence). This CDR3 is built from 16 residues. This chain's CDR3 is CAWSVKERASNQPQHF. CDR3 DNA: TGTGCCTGGAGTGTAAAGGAAAGGGCGAGCAATCAGCCCCAGCATTTT.

The chain couples TRBV6-5 to TRBJ2-1, with a weak D call TRBD2 (5 bases). The V end lost 5 bases, the J end lost 1 base, and 6 bases lay between the germline ends. This CDR3 has 13 amino acids. CDR1 and CDR2 (germline): MNHEY, SVGAGI. This chain's CDR3 is CASSPGSYNEQFF. For the CDR3, the DNA is TGTGCCAGCAGTCCGGGGTCCTACAATGAGCAGTTCTTC.

This clone was seen more than once but under ten times. The V call is TRBV5-6, the J call TRBJ1-1; no definite D call. Trimming cost V 1 base and J 7 bases, with 5 bases left between them. Germline-derived CDR1 and CDR2 are SGHDT and YYEEEE. The CDR3 totals 11 residues. The CDR3 bases are TGTGCCAGCAGCTTGAATGATGAAGCTTTCTTT. It encodes CASSLNDEAFF.

The rearrangement uses TRBV18 and TRBJ1-1, with D perhaps matching TRBD1 (6 bases). Trimming took 2 bases from V and 3 from J, leaving 10 bases between them. From germline, CDR1 is KGHSH and CDR2 LQKENI. The CDR3 is 14 amino acids. The CDR3 reads CASSPSGVDTEAFF. The CDR3 bases are TGTGCCAGCTCACCATCAGGGGTGGACACTGAAGCTTTCTTT.

The rearrangement links TRBV4-1 to TRBJ2-5; D not resolved. CDR1 is MGHRA and CDR2 is YSYEKL in the germline V gene. This CDR3 region has 17 residues. V lost 0 bases and J 0 bases, leaving 14 bases between the germline ends. This CDR3 is CASSQDMGRLYQETQYF. The CDR3 DNA is TGCGCCAGCAGCCAAGATATGGGCAGATTGTACCAAGAGACCCAGTACTTC.

This rearrangement joins TRBV7-2 to TRBJ1-1; D is possibly TRBD1 (6 bases). CDR1 is SGHTA and CDR2 is FQGNSA in the germline V gene. Between the trimmed V and J ends, which lost 5 bases and 3 bases, there was a span of 16 bases. CDR3 length equals 15 residues. The CDR3 protein is CASSPRQVGDTEAFF. In DNA form, the CDR3 reads TGTGCCAGCAGCCCCCGACAGGTTGGGGACACTGAAGCTTTCTTT. The full variable domain, its missing parts supplied by reference TRBV7-2 and TRBJ1-1, is GAGVSQSPSNKVTEKGKDVELRCDPISGHTALYWYRQSLGQGLEFLIYFQGNSAPDKSGLPSDRFSAERTGGSVSTLTIQRTQQEDSAVYLCASSPRQVGDTEAFFGQGTRLTVV.